The clone carrying this TCR beta chain has a single count. No fewer than 5 micrograms of total RNA were isolated from every sample. This entry comes from a study of blood T cells in healthy people across ages. About the study: Capturing about one barcoded beta molecule per two T cells was achieved by template switching.

The CDR3 has 14 amino acids. Germline loops: CDR1 LNHNV, CDR2 YYDKDF (reference sequence). Trimming cost V 0 bases and J 11 bases, with 16 bases left between them. The authors ran a second PCR of about 7 to 11 cycles using a sample-barcoded 5' primer and a J-beta primer mix. TCRdb re-derived calls from the 5' RACE reads in MiXCR, one entry per CDR3 protein. This repertoire shows 800,000 to 900,000 distinct CDR3 sequences, approximately 67% found once; its top ten account for around a quarter. The gene calls are TRBV15 and TRBJ2-5, with D maybe TRBD1 (5 bases). The sample comprised blood. The source is a young man in good health. The DNA of the CDR3 is TGTGCCACCAGCAGAGATTTGGATGGGGCCAAGCAGTACTTC. The encoded protein is CATSRDLDGAKQYF.